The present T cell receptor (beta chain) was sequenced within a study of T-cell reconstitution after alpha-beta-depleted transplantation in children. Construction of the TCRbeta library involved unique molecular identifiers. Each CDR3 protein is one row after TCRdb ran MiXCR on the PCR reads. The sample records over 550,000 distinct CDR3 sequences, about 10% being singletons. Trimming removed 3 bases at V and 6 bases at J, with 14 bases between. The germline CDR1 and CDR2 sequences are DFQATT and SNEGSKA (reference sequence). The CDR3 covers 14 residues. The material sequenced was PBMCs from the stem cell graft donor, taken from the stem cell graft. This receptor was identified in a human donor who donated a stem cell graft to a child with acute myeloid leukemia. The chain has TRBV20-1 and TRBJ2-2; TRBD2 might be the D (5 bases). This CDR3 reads CSARRVAIAGELFF. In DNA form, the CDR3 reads TGCAGTGCTAGGAGGGTAGCGATAGCCGGGGAGCTGTTTTTT.